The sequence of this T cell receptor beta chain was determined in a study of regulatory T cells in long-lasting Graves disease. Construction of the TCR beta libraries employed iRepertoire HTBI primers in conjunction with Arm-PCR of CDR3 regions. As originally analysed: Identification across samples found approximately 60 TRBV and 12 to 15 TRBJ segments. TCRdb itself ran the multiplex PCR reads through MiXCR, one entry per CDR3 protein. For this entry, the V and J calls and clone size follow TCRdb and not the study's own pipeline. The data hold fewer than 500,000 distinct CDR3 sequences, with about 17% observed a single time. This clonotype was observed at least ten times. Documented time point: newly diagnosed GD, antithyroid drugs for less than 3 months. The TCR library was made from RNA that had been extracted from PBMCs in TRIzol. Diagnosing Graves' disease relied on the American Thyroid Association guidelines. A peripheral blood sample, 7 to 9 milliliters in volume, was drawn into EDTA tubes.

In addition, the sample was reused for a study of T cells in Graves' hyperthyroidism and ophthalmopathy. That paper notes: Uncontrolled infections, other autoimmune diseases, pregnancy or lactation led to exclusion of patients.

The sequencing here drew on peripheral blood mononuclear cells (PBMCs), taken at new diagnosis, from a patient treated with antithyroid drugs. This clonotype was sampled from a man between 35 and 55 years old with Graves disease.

DNA for the CDR3: TGTGCCAGCAGTGAGAGGACAGGGGCATGGAGCCAGTACTTC. Its protein product is CASSERTGAWSQYF. The chain is built from TRBV28 and TRBJ2-5, with TRBD1 matching over 9 bases. The junction had 11 bases not matched to a gene; V was cut back by 5 bases and J by 10 bases. The germline V gene has CDR1 MDHEN and CDR2 SYDVKM. This CDR3 has 14 amino acids.